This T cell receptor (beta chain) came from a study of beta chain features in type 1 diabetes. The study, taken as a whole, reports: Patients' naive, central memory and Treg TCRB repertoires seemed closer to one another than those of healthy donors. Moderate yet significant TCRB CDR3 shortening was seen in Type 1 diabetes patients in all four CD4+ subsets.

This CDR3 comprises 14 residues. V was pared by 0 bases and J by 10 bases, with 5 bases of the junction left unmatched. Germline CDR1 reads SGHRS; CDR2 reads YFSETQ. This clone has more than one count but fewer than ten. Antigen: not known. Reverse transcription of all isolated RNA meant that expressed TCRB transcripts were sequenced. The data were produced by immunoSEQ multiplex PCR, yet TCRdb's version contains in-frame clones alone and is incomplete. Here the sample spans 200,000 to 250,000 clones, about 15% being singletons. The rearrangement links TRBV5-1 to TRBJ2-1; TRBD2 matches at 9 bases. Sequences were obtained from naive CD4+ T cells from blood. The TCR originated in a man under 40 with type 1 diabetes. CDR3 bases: TGCGCCAGCAGCTTGGCTCTAGCGGGGACGGAGCAGTTCTTC. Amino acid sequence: CASSLALAGTEQFF.